This T cell receptor beta chain was documented in a study of T cells in Graves' hyperthyroidism and ophthalmopathy (dated by TCRdb to between 2018 and 2020). About the investigation overall: Peripheral blood samples were taken at the time of initial diagnosis, prior to any treatment. Thyroid tissue and blood T-cell repertoires from more than 5 Graves' hyperthyroidism patients were also compared in the study. Prospective prediction of ophthalmopathy was tested in an independent validation cohort of fewer than 20 hyperthyroidism patients and 15 to 17 patients who later progressed to ophthalmopathy. According to the paper, TCR Vbeta CDR3 sequencing was carried out on 135 peripheral blood samples, which came from over 40 ophthalmopathy, about 75 hyperthyroidism and approximately 17 progressor patients. After blood sampling, hyperthyroidism patients were treated with methimazole at a starting dose of 30 mg daily, and ophthalmopathy patients were treated with high-dose intravenous methylprednisolone. To identify distinguishing TCR V-J signatures, a discovery cohort of 90 to 100 patients was used, comprising 40 to 45 with Graves' ophthalmopathy and 55 to 65 with stable Graves' hyperthyroidism. The 100 discovery patients were randomly split 7:3 into training and test sets.

As concerns this clonotype: The specificity of this receptor is unknown. No much larger clone is present one base from it, and per-base qualities are unavailable.

In the ophthalmopathy patients, disease was moderately to severely active, with a Clinical Activity Score of 3 or more, a NOSPECS grade of 4 or more, and a duration of less than 3 months. Patients with uncontrolled infections, other autoimmune diseases, pregnancy or lactation were excluded. Diagnoses were established on the basis of clinical symptoms, serum thyroxine and TRAb, thyroid ultrasound, and orbital computed tomography. PBMCs were separated from roughly 9.3 ml of fresh peripheral blood using Ficoll-Paque density gradient centrifugation. Total RNA was extracted with Trizol reagent, and quality was checked on an Agilent 2100 Bioanalyzer. Amplification of TCR beta CDR3 regions was carried out from RNA transcripts. For the first round of RT-PCR on the TCR CDR3, the HTBI primer set was used together with the Qiagen OneStep RT-PCR kit. Libraries were constructed in a second round of multiplex PCR, after which size selection and purification were performed. Paired-end sequencing of the libraries was performed with 100 bp reads on an Illumina HiSeq2000. Per the source publication's procedure: SOAPnuke was used to process the raw data, throwing out any read that contained adapters or uncalled bases, had a mean Phred below 15, or lacked an exact constant-primer or identifier match. COPE v1.2.5 was used to merge the high-quality paired reads, and each unique nucleotide sequence was defined as a clonotype. MiTCR v1.1 was used to align the clonotypes against IMGT TRBV, TRBD and TRBJ reference segments. Analysis was restricted to V-J combinations with a frequency above 0.0001, which covered about 99% of repertoires. A TCS score was defined as the ratio of F50 (clonal expansion) to E x V (chaos), with BLOSUM62-based TCRdist applied between CDR3 peptides within each V-J. Welch's t-statistics and random forest reduced approximately 520 V-J features to 13, which were used in a naive Bayes classifier (R e1071). Through fastp at Q25 and MiXCR, TCRdb rebuilt clones from the public reads, retaining in-frame beta chains. Identical CDR3 protein sequences are pooled into one entry, listed with their most common genes and DNA. The V and J calls, along with clone size, are taken from TCRdb and not from the paper's own processing. The sample table holds roughly 600,000 distinct CDR3 sequences, of which about 15% were seen once. The leading ten clones occupy around 12% of the sample.

V was cut back by 5 bases and J by 1 base, leaving a gap of 18 bases between them. Measured from the cysteine to the phenylalanine, the CDR3 is 15 residues long. Only the CDR3 portion is preserved as DNA: 45 bases, with reading frame beginning at the first base. Reading the germline V gene (reference sequence) gives CDR1 DFQATT and CDR2 SNEGSKA. General conclusions and limits of the study: No statistical method was used to fix the sample size in advance, and group allocation was not hidden from the investigators. Most expanded thyroid clonotypes (frequency above 0.001) were also detected in blood, suggesting blood repertoires may reflect thyroid immune responses. During validation, the model predicted progression to ophthalmopathy a median of roughly six months ahead of onset, with around 71% sensitivity and about 75% specificity. In cross-validation, a model built on a 13 V-J signature told ophthalmopathy apart from stable hyperthyroidism with less than 90% sensitivity and about 81% specificity, and in testing the same model reached 80%/75%.

Sequencing was performed on blood. The receptor was derived from a woman between 50 and 59 years old with Graves' ophthalmopathy. The chain employs TRBV20-1 and TRBJ2-7, with a weak D call of TRBD2 (7 bases match). The DNA sequence is as follows: TGCAGTGCTCCCACTGGGGGGGCGAGTTCCTACGAGCAGTACTTC. It encodes CSAPTGGASSYEQYF.